These T cell receptor beta chains were read from a single sample in a study of CD8 T cells in Susac syndrome. TCRdb called the immunoSEQ multiplex PCR reads again in MiXCR, with one record for every CDR3 protein. This table has a few hundred thousand distinct CDR3 sequences, 92% appearing once. Sequencing was carried out using CD8+ T cells from PBMCs. The receptor set was obtained from a human donor with multiple sclerosis. The CDR3 runs from the conserved cysteine through the conserved F or W. D genes are given only for firm matches. Some rows have no size entry. The others give once, few or many, or a class for an expanded clone.

>TRBV30|TRBJ2-5|.|.
TGTGCCTGGAATCGGGGGTCGGGGGAGACCCAGTACTTC
CAWNRGSGETQYF
>TRBV6-1|TRBJ2-4|.|.
TGTGCCAGCAGTGAAGCGGACGGGGCCAAAAACATTCAGTACTTC
CASSEADGAKNIQYF
>TRBV4-1|TRBJ2-3|.|.
TGCGCCAGCAGCCAAACCGCAGATACGCAGTATTTT
CASSQTADTQYF
>TRBV12-3/TRBV12-4|TRBJ1-1|.|.
TGTGCCAGCGGCCCGGGGGGCGGCACTGAAGCTTTCTTT
CASGPGGGTEAFF
>TRBV15|TRBJ2-3|.|.
TGTGCCACCAGCAGAGATCGGTCTTTCACAGATACGCAGTATTTT
CATSRDRSFTDTQYF
>TRBV18|TRBJ2-1|.|.
TGTGCCAGCTCACCCGGGCAGGCCTACAATGAGCAGTTCTTC
CASSPGQAYNEQFF
>TRBV6-2/TRBV6-3|TRBJ2-1|TRBD1|.
TGTGCCAGCAGTTACCAGGGGGTAGGACTGAATGAGCAGTTCTTC
CASSYQGVGLNEQFF
>TRBV30|TRBJ2-7|TRBD2|.
TGTGCCTGGAGTGTACTAGCGGGAGGCCTCTCAGAGCAGTACTTC
CAWSVLAGGLSEQYF
>TRBV6-5|TRBJ1-2|.|.
TGTGCCAGCAGTCCCCTTCCTCGGGGGGGCGATGGCTACACCTTC
CASSPLPRGGDGYTF
>TRBV12-3/TRBV12-4|TRBJ2-7|.|.
TGTGCCAGCAGTTTTGCGGTCTTTAGGGAGCAGTACTTC
CASSFAVFREQYF
>TRBV14|TRBJ2-3|TRBD1|.
TGTGCCAGCAGCCACCGACAGGGTGGAGATACGCAGTATTTT
CASSHRQGGDTQYF
>TRBV27|TRBJ1-1|.|.
TGTGCCAGCAGTTTAATATCAGGACCCAACACTGAAGCTTTCTTT
CASSLISGPNTEAFF
>TRBV19|TRBJ2-1|.|few
TGTGCCAGTAGTCAGACGGGGAACTCATACAATGAGCAGTTCTTC
CASSQTGNSYNEQFF
>TRBV4-3|TRBJ1-1|.|once
TGCGCCAGCAGCTTCCGGGACGGGACTGAAGCTTTCTTT
CASSFRDGTEAFF
>TRBV7-9|TRBJ1-1|TRBD1|once
TGTGCCAGCAGCTTAGGTGTGGGACAGGGGGCCGCGGAAGCTTTCTTT
CASSLGVGQGAAEAFF
>TRBV4-1|TRBJ2-7|.|once
TGCGCCAGCAGCCAAGATGTAGGGGTCGGTGGCGAGCAGTACTTC
CASSQDVGVGGEQYF
>TRBV12-3/TRBV12-4|TRBJ2-7|.|.
TGTGCCAGCAGTTCAACCGGGACCGCGGACTACGAGCAGTACTTC
CASSSTGTADYEQYF
>TRBV20-1|TRBJ1-2|.|once
TGCAGTGCTGACGACACAGCGGGTGGCTACACCTTC
CSADDTAGGYTF
>TRBV9|TRBJ2-7|TRBD1|.
TGTGCCAGCAGCGGAGGGGACAGTGGGAATTACGAGCAGTACTTC
CASSGGDSGNYEQYF
>TRBV27|TRBJ2-7|.|.
TGTGCCAGCAGTTTGGCAGGGGTATCTAACGAGCAGTACTTC
CASSLAGVSNEQYF
>TRBV7-9|TRBJ1-2|TRBD1|.
TGTGCCAGCAGCCCCGGACAGGAAAATGGCTACACCTTC
CASSPGQENGYTF
>TRBV19|TRBJ1-1|TRBD1|.
TGTGCCAGTAGTCCTCGACAGGGGATGAACACTGAAGCTTTCTTT
CASSPRQGMNTEAFF
>TRBV4-1|TRBJ2-7|TRBD2|.
TGCGCCAGCAGCCAGGGGGGGGGTCCAGCTACCTACGAGCAGTACTTC
CASSQGGGPATYEQYF
>TRBV9|TRBJ2-7|.|.
TGTGCCAGCAGCGTAAGGGACTCGAGGGGGCGGCCATACGAGCAGTACTTC
CASSVRDSRGRPYEQYF
>TRBV5-6|TRBJ1-2|.|.
TGTGCCAGCAGCTCGGCGGGGATCTATGGCTACACCTTC
CASSSAGIYGYTF
>TRBV24-1|TRBJ2-2|.|.
TGTGCCACCAGTGAGGGCGGCACCGGGGAGCTGTTTTTT
CATSEGGTGELFF
>TRBV6-6|TRBJ1-1|.|once
TGTGCCAGCAGTTACAGGGGGAGCACTGAAGCTTTCTTT
CASSYRGSTEAFF
>TRBV6-5|TRBJ2-5|TRBD2|.
TGTGCCAGCAGTTACTCGGTGGCTAGCGGGGGGCCAGATCGAGAGACCCAGTACTTC
CASSYSVASGGPDRETQYF
>TRBV7-2|TRBJ1-2|TRBD1|.
TGTGCCAGCAGCGGGGGACAGGGACGATTCTATGGCTACACCTTC
CASSGGQGRFYGYTF
>TRBV19|TRBJ1-5|.|.
TGTGCCAGTAGTATAGGCGGGAACAGGGCCGAACCTCATCAGCCCCAGCATTTT
CASSIGGNRAEPHQPQHF
>TRBV11-2|TRBJ2-1|.|.
TGTGCCAGCAGCCCACCCCCGGGGACTGTCAATGAGCAGTTCTTC
CASSPPPGTVNEQFF
>TRBV7-8|TRBJ1-2|.|.
TGTGCCAGCAGCCAAGGACAGCCTTCCTTCTATGGCTACACCTTC
CASSQGQPSFYGYTF
>TRBV7-8|TRBJ1-1|TRBD1|.
TGTGCCAGCAGCTCCCCCGGGACAGGGACTGAAGCTTTCTTT
CASSSPGTGTEAFF
>TRBV7-9|TRBJ2-3|TRBD1|.
TGTGCCAGCAGCTTAGGCCTCCGGGGCCGGGACAGGGTCACAGATACGCAGTATTTT
CASSLGLRGRDRVTDTQYF
>TRBV5-4|TRBJ2-7|.|once
TGTGCCAGCAGTGTCGGAGCCCGGTACGAGCAGTACTTC
CASSVGARYEQYF
>TRBV14|TRBJ2-1|.|.
TGTGCCAGCAGCCAAGATCGCAAGGGATACAATGAGCAGTTCTTC
CASSQDRKGYNEQFF
>TRBV4-1|TRBJ2-3|.|.
TGCGCCAGCAGCCAAGAGGGGGTCGCCACAGATACGCAGTATTTT
CASSQEGVATDTQYF
>TRBV24-1|TRBJ1-1|.|.
TGTGCCACCAGTGATTTGCGGGGCACTGAAGCTTTCTTT
CATSDLRGTEAFF
>TRBV7-2|TRBJ2-7|.|.
TGTGCCAGCAGCTTGGAGTTCCTCTACGAGCAGTACTTC
CASSLEFLYEQYF
>TRBV29-1|TRBJ1-3|TRBD1|.
TGCAGCGCTCGGGACAGGACAATTACTGGAAACACCATATATTTT
CSARDRTITGNTIYF
>TRBV10-3|TRBJ2-7|.|.
TGTGCCATCAGTGAGTTATCAGCCGGGACGAGGGGCGAGCAGTACTTC
CAISELSAGTRGEQYF